One sample yielded the 8 T cell receptor beta chains listed below, sequenced in a study of T cells in women clearing cervical HPV infection (dated by TCRdb to the late 2010s). Library generation was performed with the immunoSEQ multiplex PCR assay. Entries here come from immuneACCESS through TCRdb and include only in-frame sequences with V and J called. Some clones fail to appear in such tables; in the studies checked, an unresolved V gene covers under half of the shortfall, and the cause of the remainder is unknown. The table for this sample shows about 26,000 clones. The ten largest clones take up roughly 4% of the sample. What was sequenced was blood buffy coat. Source of these receptors: a woman aged 18 to 75 with a cervical HPV16 infection that either progressed to CIN3+ or cleared (not recorded which).

On this clone itself: The read comes to an end 3 residues before the CDR3 does, leaving the germline J gene to fill in the end. V usage is TRBV7-3 and J usage is TRBJ2-2; no firm D call. V was trimmed by 3 bases and J by 4 bases, leaving 6 bases between them. The CDR3 runs to 13 residues. The V gene's germline CDR1 is SGHTA and CDR2 FQGTGA. This CDR3 is CASSFQITGELFF. The CDR3 bases that were read are TGTGCCAGCAGCTTTCAAATCACCGGGGAG.

To note about this clone: With the read ending 3 residues before the CDR3 end, the germline J gene is used to fill in that end. The chain uses TRBV7-8 and TRBJ2-4; tentatively, D is TRBD1 (5 bases). In germline, CDR1 is SGHVS, CDR2 FQNEAQ. The CDR3 loop spans 13 amino acids. The CDR3 sequence: CASSSTEFYGQYF. Incomplete CDR3 DNA: TGTGCCAGCAGCTCGACAGAATTCTATGGT.

A word on this clone: The read terminates 3 residues before the CDR3 end, so the remaining end is supplied by the germline J gene. The V and J genes are TRBV5-4 and TRBJ2-7; the match to TRBD1 covers 9 bases. V dropped 4 bases and J dropped 4; count of bases not matched to a gene: 9. Germline values: CDR1 SGHNT, CDR2 YYREEE (reference sequence). CDR3 length: 15 amino acids. The CDR3 loop is CASSTDRGKGYEQYF. Partial CDR3 DNA: TGTGCCAGCAGCACGGACAGGGGCAAGGGGTACGAG.

About this clone itself: The sequence runs out 3 residues before the end of the CDR3; the remainder is reconstructed from the germline J gene. This chain links TRBV28 with TRBJ2-1; no definite D call. CDR3 length: 11 residues. V was trimmed by 6 bases and J by 8 bases, leaving 8 bases between them. Germline CDR1 MDHEN, CDR2 SYDVKM. The sequenced part of the CDR3 DNA is TGTGCCAGCAGCACATCCGATGAG. Protein product: CASSTSDE. The full CDR3 reads CASSTSDEQFF.

With respect to this clone: The read ends 3 residues before the CDR3 terminus; that terminus is restored from the germline J gene. The chain uses TRBV5-6 and TRBJ2-3; 9 positions match TRBD1. J gave up 4 bases and V 3 bases, and 6 bases lay outside the gene matches. CDR1 is SGHDT and CDR2 is YYEEEE in the germline V gene. The CDR3 totals 15 residues. CDR3 DNA, as far as it was read: TGTGCCAGCAGCTCTTCCGGGACAGGGCCAGATACG. Amino acids: CASSSSGTGPDT. The whole CDR3 reads CASSSSGTGPDTQYF.

Points on this clone: Coverage ceases 3 residues before the CDR3 finishes, and the germline J gene fills in the end. This rearrangement joins TRBV10-3 to TRBJ2-5; 10 bases align to TRBD2. Germline V lookup: CDR1 ENHRY, CDR2 SYGVKD. With 4 bases clipped from V and 2 bases from J, the junction kept 4 bases outside the gene matches. The CDR3 runs 15 residues. The DNA read from the CDR3 is TGTGCCATCAGTGGGCCGACTAGCGGGCAAGAGACC. This encodes CAISGPTSGQET. The CDR3 in its entirety is CAISGPTSGQETQYF.

CDR3 residues: CAWGDNSNQPQHF. The DNA read from the CDR3 is TGTGCCTGGGGGGACAACAGCAATCAGCCC. The rearrangement joins TRBV30 to TRBJ1-5; the D gene is possibly TRBD1 (6 bases). Sequencing ends 3 residues short of the CDR3 end; the germline J gene provides the rest. This CDR3 is 13 amino acids long. The germline V gene has CDR1 GTSNPN and CDR2 SVGIG (reference sequence). The V gene lost 5 bases and the J gene lost 1 base, with 9 bases spanning the gap.

As to this clone: With the read ending 3 residues before the CDR3 end, the germline J gene is used to fill in that end. The chain recombines TRBV4-1 with TRBJ1-4, with 7 bases lining up with TRBD1. The CDR3 is 17 residues long. V shed 0 bases and J 8 bases; nucleotides not matched to a gene: 12. The germline V gene encodes CDR1 MGHRA and CDR2 YSYEKL. The CDR3 bases that were read are TGCGCCAGCAGCCAAGATTGGTCCCGACAGGGAGAGGAAAAA. Translated: CASSQDWSRQGEEK. The whole CDR3 sequence reads CASSQDWSRQGEEKLFF.